The 29 T cell receptor beta chains given below trace back to one sample, sequenced in a study of blood T cells in healthy people across ages. The authors ran a second PCR of roughly 6 to 12 cycles using a sample-barcoded 5' primer and a J-beta primer mix. In TCRdb, the 5' RACE reads were re-called with MiXCR into one record per CDR3 protein. This table has 750,000 to 950,000 distinct CDR3 sequences, about 29% appearing once. This sample also appeared in a second study, on T cells of mothers and their children.

The material sequenced was blood. The source of these receptors is a woman aged 40 to 49 in good health.

This clonotype was counted many times. The rearrangement joins TRBV9 to TRBJ2-5; tentative D call: TRBD2 (6 bases). CDR3 length: 14 amino acids. V was cut by 2 bases and J by 0 bases, with 8 bases left in between. Germline V gene lookup returns CDR1 SGDLS and CDR2 YYNGEE. CDR3: CASSVGLNQETQYF. Here the CDR3 DNA reads TGTGCCAGCAGCGTGGGACTGAACCAAGAGACCCAGTACTTC.

This chain uses TRBV3-1 with TRBJ2-5, with 9 bases that match TRBD1. Germline trimming cut 4 bases from V and 2 bases from J; bases unmatched to any gene: 8. CDR1 and CDR2 (germline): LGHDT, YNNKEL (reference sequence). The CDR3 consists of 16 residues. The CDR3 protein is CASSPGQGTTQETQYF. The DNA of the CDR3 is TGTGCCAGCAGCCCCGGACAGGGGACTACTCAAGAGACCCAGTACTTC.

This clonotype was detected ten times or more. The chain joins TRBV27 to TRBJ2-1; tentative D call: TRBD2 (6 bases). V was clipped by 7 bases and J by 6 bases, with 19 bases between them. The CDR3 has 15 residues. Looked up from germline, CDR1 is MNHEY and CDR2 is SMNVEV (reference sequence). CDR3 in DNA: TGTGCCAGCACCTACGACGGGGGTTTAATCAATGAGCAGTTCTTC. This sequence encodes CASTYDGGLINEQFF.

The chain couples TRBV2 to TRBJ2-3; a weak D match, TRBD2 (5 bases). Germline V gives CDR1 SNHLY, CDR2 FYNNEI. CDR3 length equals 13 residues. V was trimmed by 2 bases and J by 6 bases, leaving 9 bases between them. The CDR3 nucleotides are TGTGCCAGCAGTGAACGGGGTGGGGATACGCAGTATTTT. Translation gives CASSERGGDTQYF.

This clonotype showed up many times. The chain combines TRBV5-6 with TRBJ1-2; the match to TRBD1 covers 7 bases. Germline loops: CDR1 SGHDT, CDR2 YYEEEE. V shed 4 bases and J 3 bases; nucleotides not matched to a gene: 12. The CDR3 spans 16 residues. CDR3: CASSLPGTVAYYGYTF. In DNA form, the CDR3 reads TGTGCCAGCAGCCTACCCGGGACAGTGGCCTACTATGGCTACACCTTC.

The V gene is TRBV12-3 or TRBV12-4, the J gene TRBJ1-1; D is uncertain. Deletions cut 2 bases from V and 4 bases from J, with 8 bases between. The CDR3 contains 13 residues. The CDR3 sequence: CASSLQLGTEAFF. The CDR3 bases are TGTGCCAGCAGTTTACAGTTGGGCACTGAAGCTTTCTTT.

Ten or more counts support this clonotype. V gene TRBV10-3 combines with J gene TRBJ2-7; the D is unclear. Trimming took 5 bases from V and 0 from J, leaving 5 bases between them. Germline-derived CDR1 and CDR2 are ENHRY and SYGVKD. The CDR3 is 12 amino acids. The CDR3 spells CAISSNSYEQYF. The CDR3 nucleotides read TGTGCCATCAGTTCAAACTCCTACGAGCAGTACTTC.

This rearrangement joins TRBV28 to TRBJ2-5, with 9 bases aligning to TRBD1. The CDR3 spans 16 residues. Trimming removed 7 bases from V and 5 bases from J; junction bases left unmatched: 14. The V gene's germline CDR1 is MDHEN and CDR2 SYDVKM. The CDR3 reads CASNTGTGKSFETQYF. CDR3 nucleotides: TGTGCCAGCAACACCGGGACAGGGAAATCGTTTGAGACCCAGTACTTC. Full variable domain (remainder filled in from reference TRBV28 and TRBJ2-5): DVKVTQSSRYLVKRTGEKVFLECVQDMDHENMFWYRQDPGLGLRLIYFSYDVKMKEKGDIPEGYSVSREKKERFSLILESASTNQTSMYLCASNTGTGKSFETQYFGPGTRLLVL.

Of note for this clonotype: At one end the junction does not follow the germline gene, possibly because of a read error. This chain uses TRBV2 with TRBJ1-1, with a weak D call TRBD1 (6 bases). Germline V gene lookup returns CDR1 SNHLY and CDR2 FYNNEI. The CDR3 extends over 14 amino acids. As DNA, the CDR3 is TGTGCCAGCGTCCGGGACAATGGGGACACTGAAACTTTCTTT. Protein product: CASVRDNGDTETFF.

This clonotype was detected a few times. The chain uses TRBV6-2 or TRBV6-3 and TRBJ2-1; D gene uncertain. Per germline, CDR1 MNHEY and CDR2 SVGEGT. Trimming shortened V by 6 bases and J by 5 bases, and 14 bases separated the two germline ends. CDR3 size: 14 residues. CDR3 residues: CASRGNRNHNEQFF. DNA of the CDR3: TGTGCCAGCAGAGGGAATAGGAACCACAATGAGCAGTTCTTC.

This clonotype showed up just a few times. This chain uses TRBV5-1 with TRBJ2-1; TRBD1 matches 7 bases. The CDR3 extends over 15 amino acids. Germline V gene sequence: CDR1 SGHRS, CDR2 YFSETQ. V dropped 0 bases and J dropped 9; count of bases not matched to a gene: 9. In DNA, the CDR3 is TGCGCCAGCAGCTTGGTGGGACAGAAATCTGGTGAGCAGTTCTTC. Amino acids: CASSLVGQKSGEQFF. The entire variable domain, with the rest obtained from reference TRBV5-1 and TRBJ2-1, is as follows: KAGVTQTPRYLIKTRGQQVTLSCSPISGHRSVSWYQQTPGQGLQFLFEYFSETQRNKGNFPGRFSGRQFSNSRSEMNVSTLELGDSALYLCASSLVGQKSGEQFFGPGTRLTVL.

This clonotype has at least ten counts. The chain employs TRBV19 and TRBJ1-6; no definite D call. Trimming shortened V by 8 bases and J by 0 bases, and 8 bases separated the two germline ends. The CDR3 sequence is 14 residues long. The germline V gene has CDR1 LNHDA and CDR2 SQIVND (reference sequence). The CDR3 coding sequence is TGTGCCAGTGCGCTAAGCTCCTATAATTCACCCCTCCACTTT. This translates into CASALSSYNSPLHF.

V and J are TRBV29-1 and TRBJ2-1; no firm D call. V was trimmed by 2 bases and J by 8 bases, leaving 16 bases between them. Germline CDR1 SQVTM, CDR2 ANQGSEA. The CDR3 is made up of 14 amino acids. The CDR3 region is CSVETRTALDEQFF. DNA of the CDR3: TGCAGCGTTGAAACGCGGACCGCGTTGGATGAGCAGTTCTTC.

The CDR3, as DNA: TGCAGTGCTAGAGTCTCATCGGGGAGCAATCAGCCCCAGCATTTT. Encoded protein: CSARVSSGSNQPQHF. The chain combines TRBV20-1 with TRBJ1-5, with D hard to call. In germline, CDR1 is DFQATT, CDR2 SNEGSKA (reference sequence). The CDR3 has 15 amino acids. V gave up 1 base and J gave up 1 base, with 11 bases separating them.

This clonotype appeared a few times. J is TRBJ2-7 and V is TRBV7-6; D may match TRBD1 or TRBD2 (5 bases each). The CDR3 is 16 residues long. The V end lost 5 bases, the J end lost 3 bases, and 20 bases lay between the germline ends. Per the germline V gene, CDR1 is SGHVS and CDR2 is FNYEAQ. CDR3: CASSIGLGLAIYEQYF. As DNA, the CDR3 is TGTGCCAGCAGCATAGGGTTGGGGCTAGCCATCTACGAGCAGTACTTC.

In this sample, this clonotype turned up many times. CDR3 nucleotide sequence: TGTGCCAGCAGCCAAAAGTGGGGACAGAAATACGAGCAGTACTTC. As protein: CASSQKWGQKYEQYF. The chain joins TRBV7-8 to TRBJ2-7; 7 bases agree with TRBD1. The V gene's germline CDR1 is SGHVS and CDR2 FQNEAQ. J gave up 4 bases and V 5 bases, and 11 bases lay outside the gene matches. The length of the CDR3 is 15 residues. Full variable domain (rest looked up from reference TRBV7-8 and TRBJ2-7): GAGVSQSPRYKVAKRGQDVALRCDPISGHVSLFWYQQALGQGPEFLTYFQNEAQLDKSGLPSDRFFAERPEGSVSTLKIQRTQQEDSAVYLCASSQKWGQKYEQYFGPGTRLTVT.

V is TRBV6-2 or TRBV6-3 and J is TRBJ1-2; weak D call: TRBD1 (6 bases). The CDR3 has 15 residues. V lost 2 bases to trimming and J lost 6 bases, with 16 bases between them. From germline, CDR1 is MNHEY and CDR2 SVGEGT. The CDR3 coding sequence is TGTGCCAGCAGTTACAGACAGGCTCAGGCGGATGGCTACACCTTC. Translating gives CASSYRQAQADGYTF.

This clonotype was recorded at least ten times. The chain carries TRBV4-1 and TRBJ2-1; TRBD2 matches at 11 bases. With V trimmed by 5 bases and J by 2 bases, 5 bases remained unmatched. The CDR3 is 16 residues long. Per the germline V gene, CDR1 is MGHRA and CDR2 is YSYEKL. The CDR3 loop reads CASSAVSGGAYNEQFF. The CDR3 DNA is TGCGCCAGCAGCGCCGTTAGCGGGGGGGCCTACAATGAGCAGTTCTTC.

This clonotype has at least ten counts. The rearrangement links TRBV6-2 or TRBV6-3 to TRBJ2-5; TRBD2 matches 7 bases. Germline-derived CDR1 and CDR2 are MNHEY and SVGEGT. J gave up 2 bases and V 4 bases, and 7 bases lay outside the gene matches. The CDR3 contains 15 residues. As DNA, the CDR3 is TGTGCCAGCAGTTGGTGGGGGGGTAGGCAAGAGACCCAGTACTTC. This encodes CASSWWGGRQETQYF.

This clonotype has just a few counts. A read error may explain this, as a much larger clone is one base away. The chain couples TRBV7-2 to TRBJ2-7, with 7 positions matching TRBD1. Germline V gives CDR1 SGHTA, CDR2 FQGNSA. With 5 bases clipped from V and 2 bases from J, the junction kept 6 bases outside the gene matches. The CDR3 runs 14 residues. CDR3 protein: CASSGGQDPYEQYF. The CDR3 DNA reads TGTGCCAGCAGCGGAGGACAGGATCCCTACGAGCAGTACTTC.

The count of this clonotype is one. The chain combines TRBV29-1 with TRBJ2-4; D unclear. The better agreement between TRBJ2-5 and the DNA end casts doubt on the J call. Per the germline V gene, CDR1 is SQVTM and CDR2 is ANQGSEA. This CDR3 has 13 residues. CDR3 amino acids: CSARAPRWETQYF. For the CDR3, the DNA is TGCAGCGCCCGGGCCCCTAGGTGGGAGACCCAGTACTTC.

The chain joins TRBV5-5 to TRBJ2-7; 11 nucleotides agree with TRBD2. The CDR3 spans 18 residues. V lost 2 bases, J lost 6 bases, and 16 bases stayed unmatched. The germline gives CDR1 SGHKS, CDR2 YYEKEE (reference sequence). The DNA of the CDR3 is TGTGCCAGCAGCTTCTGGCCCGTTGTACTAGCGGGAGTGGTCGAGCAGTACTTC. Encoded protein: CASSFWPVVLAGVVEQYF.

A remark on this clonotype: A read error is possible here, since a much larger clone lies one base away. The chain employs TRBV20-1 and TRBJ2-7; TRBD1 is a possible D gene (5 bases). The V end lost 3 bases, the J end lost 6 bases, and 21 bases lay between the germline ends. This CDR3 is 15 amino acids long. Germline-derived CDR1 and CDR2 are DFQATT and SNEGSKA (reference sequence). For the CDR3, the DNA is TGCAGTGCTAGCGGACGGACACGGCTGGAATCCGAGCAGTACTTC. Encoded protein: CSASGRTRLESEQYF.

The chain employs TRBV19 and TRBJ1-1, with D hard to call. The CDR3 loop spans 13 amino acids. In germline, CDR1 is LNHDA, CDR2 SQIVND (reference sequence). Between the trimmed V and J ends, which lost 4 bases and 0 bases, there was a span of 6 bases. In DNA form, the CDR3 reads TGTGCCAGTAGTAACAGAATGAACACTGAAGCTTTCTTT. Protein: CASSNRMNTEAFF.

The V gene is TRBV6-5, the J gene TRBJ1-5; D gene uncertain. The CDR3 is made up of 14 amino acids. The V gene's germline CDR1 is MNHEY and CDR2 SVGAGI. Trimming pared 4 bases from V and 7 bases from J, leaving 14 bases between. The CDR3 DNA follows: TGTGCCAGCAGTTCCAGCGGAAAATTCCAGCCCCAGCATTTT. Translated, it gives CASSSSGKFQPQHF.

The CDR3 sequence: CASSFTGTRNTEAFF. CDR3 bases: TGTGCCAGCAGCTTTACCGGGACAAGGAACACTGAAGCTTTCTTT. This chain uses TRBV7-2 with TRBJ1-1, with a weak D call TRBD1 (6 bases). CDR3 size: 15 residues. Germline V lookup: CDR1 SGHTA, CDR2 FQGNSA. V was shortened by 3 bases and J by 1 base, with 12 bases between the two germline ends.

The chain recombines TRBV28 with TRBJ2-7; a weak D match, TRBD1 (6 bases). Trimming took 5 bases from V and 2 from J, leaving 13 bases between them. Germline loops: CDR1 MDHEN, CDR2 SYDVKM. This CDR3 has 14 residues. The CDR3 loop reads CASSETGTPYEQYF. DNA of the CDR3: TGTGCCAGCAGTGAAACGGGGACACCCTACGAGCAGTACTTC.

V usage is TRBV28 and J usage is TRBJ2-6, with D maybe TRBD2 (5 bases). The CDR3 has 14 amino acids. In germline, CDR1 is MDHEN, CDR2 SYDVKM. Trimming left V 6 bases short and J 4 bases short, with 10 bases between. The CDR3 DNA reads TGTGCCAGCAGCCGAATAGCGGGGGCCAACGTCCTGACTTTC. Amino acids: CASSRIAGANVLTF.

This clonotype was counted only a few times. The gene calls are TRBV7-8 and TRBJ1-1, with unresolved D. The CDR3 consists of 13 residues. Germline lookup yields CDR1 SGHVS and CDR2 FQNEAQ. V shed 5 bases and J shed 1 base, with 8 bases lying between them. The CDR3 sequence: CASSAVSNTEAFF. The CDR3 DNA is TGTGCCAGCAGCGCAGTTTCGAACACTGAAGCTTTCTTT.